Sequencing of this T cell receptor (beta chain) was carried out in a study of tumor T cells in aggressive B-cell lymphoma. Assay: immunoSEQ multiplex PCR; the TCRdb copy retains only in-frame clones and omits some. The repertoire consists of about 860 clones, with around 65% occurring once and the leading ten covering roughly 20%. This CDR3 region has 15 residues. Germline trimming cut 0 bases from V and 11 bases from J; bases unmatched to any gene: 12. Germline values: CDR1 MNHEY, CDR2 SVGAGI. Sequenced material: tumor tissue. This clonotype was obtained from an adult with diffuse large B cell lymphoma. This chain connects TRBV6-5 to TRBJ1-1; 7 bases fit TRBD1. CDR3 sequence: CASSYSLQGLHGAFF. The CDR3 nucleotides are TGTGCCAGCAGTTACTCGCTACAGGGGCTCCATGGGGCTTTCTTT.